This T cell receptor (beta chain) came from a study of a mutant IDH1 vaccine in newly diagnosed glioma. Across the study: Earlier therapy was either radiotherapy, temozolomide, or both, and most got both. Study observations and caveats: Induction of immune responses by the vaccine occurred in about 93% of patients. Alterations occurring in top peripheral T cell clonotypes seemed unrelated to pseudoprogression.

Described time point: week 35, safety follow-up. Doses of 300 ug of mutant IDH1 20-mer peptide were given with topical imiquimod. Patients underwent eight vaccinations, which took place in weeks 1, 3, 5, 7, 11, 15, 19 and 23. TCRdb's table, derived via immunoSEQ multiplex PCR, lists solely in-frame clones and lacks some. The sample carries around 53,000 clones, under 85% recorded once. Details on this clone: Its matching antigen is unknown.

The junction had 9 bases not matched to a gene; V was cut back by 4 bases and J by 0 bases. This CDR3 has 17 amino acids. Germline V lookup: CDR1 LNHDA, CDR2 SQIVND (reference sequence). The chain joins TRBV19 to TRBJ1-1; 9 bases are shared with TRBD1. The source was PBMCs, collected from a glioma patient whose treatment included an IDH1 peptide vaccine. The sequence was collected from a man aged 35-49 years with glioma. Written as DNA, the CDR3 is TGTGCCAGTAGTACGGACAGGGGATGGCTCATGAACACTGAAGCTTTCTTT. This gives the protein CASSTDRGWLMNTEAFF.